The clone carrying this T cell receptor beta chain was picked up a small number of times. What it binds is not known. cDNA synthesis used the whole RNA isolate, giving expressed TCRB sequences. Clones were read by immunoSEQ multiplex PCR, and TCRdb kept only the in-frame ones, dropping some. The table has 310,000 or so clones, 15% seen once. These data belong to a study of beta chain features in type 1 diabetes. Per germline, CDR1 SQVTM and CDR2 ANQGSEA. V trimming: 6 bases; J trimming: 5 bases; junction bases outside the gene matches: 13. This CDR3 contains 14 residues. Notes on the study in general: Type 1 diabetes patients had TCRB CDR3s that were shorter (moderately but significantly so) in all four CD4+ subsets.

The receptor was derived from a man between 18 and 35 years old with type 1 diabetes. This chain uses TRBV29-1 with TRBJ2-7; 7 bases match TRBD1. Sequencing was done on a sample of naive CD4+ T cells from blood. CDR3 residues: CSVVDPGQPHEQYF. CDR3 DNA: TGCAGCGTCGTGGATCCGGGACAGCCCCACGAGCAGTACTTC.